This record concerns one T cell receptor beta chain sequence. The target antigen is unknown. Sequencing was performed with immunoSEQ multiplex PCR; in TCRdb, only in-frame clones are kept and a portion is missing. The data show around 97,000 clones, less than 95% seen once. This CDR3 contains 17 residues. V dropped 8 bases and J dropped 2 bases, with 20 bases sitting between them. Germline loops: CDR1 KGHDR, CDR2 SFDVKD. The sample comes from a study of T cell responses to AZD1222 COVID-19 vaccine. Study-level points and caveats: Seropositive status at baseline applied to only a handful of AZD1222 recipients.

The sequences come from peripheral blood, collected on day 0 of AZD1222 vaccination. The clonotype was recovered from an adult in good health. This chain links TRBV24-1 with TRBJ1-4, with D possibly matching TRBD1 (5 bases). The CDR3 region has the DNA TGTGCCACCAACCAAAGGACCGGGGGAACGACTAATGAAAAACTGTTTTTT. Protein product: CATNQRTGGTTNEKLFF.